The clone carrying this TCR beta chain has a single count. The germline CDR1 and CDR2 sequences are SGHAT and FQNNGV. The CDR3 loop spans 17 amino acids. Unmatched junction bases numbered 7, after V lost 3 bases and J lost 4 bases. These data come from a study of blood T cell repertoires in COVID-19. Whole-study context: The United States, Italy and Spain supplied acute and convalescent COVID-19 samples. T cells, B-cell-depleted T cells, or PBMCs provided the cDNA or gDNA that served as material.

Original handling: How many nucleated cells were present was estimated from reference gene primer amplification. TCRdb's copy holds only in-frame clones and misses some; the assay was immunoSEQ multiplex PCR. D and trimming were read from the DNA, whereas the V and J calls and clone size are those reported in that table. The sample includes under 200,000 clones, around nine tenths seen only once; the top ten take 3.7%. The specimen was peripheral blood. The chain is built from TRBV11-2 and TRBJ2-3; the match to TRBD2 covers 13 bases. The TCR sequence derives from a man aged 18 to 29 with active or convalescent COVID-19. The CDR3 coding sequence is TGTGCCAGCAGCTTGGGAACTAGCGGGGGGGCCGCAGATACGCAGTATTTT. As protein: CASSLGTSGGAADTQYF.